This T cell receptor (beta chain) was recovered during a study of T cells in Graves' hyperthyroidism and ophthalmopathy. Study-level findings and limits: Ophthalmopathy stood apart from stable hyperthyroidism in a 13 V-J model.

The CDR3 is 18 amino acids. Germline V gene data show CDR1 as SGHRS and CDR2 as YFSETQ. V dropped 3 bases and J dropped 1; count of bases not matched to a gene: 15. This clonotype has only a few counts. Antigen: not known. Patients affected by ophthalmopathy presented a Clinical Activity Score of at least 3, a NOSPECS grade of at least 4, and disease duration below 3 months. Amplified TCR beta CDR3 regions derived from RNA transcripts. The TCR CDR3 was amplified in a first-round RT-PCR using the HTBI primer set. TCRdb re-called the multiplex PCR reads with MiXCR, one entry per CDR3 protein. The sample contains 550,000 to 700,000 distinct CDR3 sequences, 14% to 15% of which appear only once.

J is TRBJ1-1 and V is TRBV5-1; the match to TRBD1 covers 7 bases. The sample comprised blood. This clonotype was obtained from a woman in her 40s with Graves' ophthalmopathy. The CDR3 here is CASSSDLAGGRGNTEAFF. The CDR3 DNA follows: TGCGCCAGCAGCTCCGACCTCGCAGGGGGTAGAGGGAACACTGAAGCTTTCTTT.